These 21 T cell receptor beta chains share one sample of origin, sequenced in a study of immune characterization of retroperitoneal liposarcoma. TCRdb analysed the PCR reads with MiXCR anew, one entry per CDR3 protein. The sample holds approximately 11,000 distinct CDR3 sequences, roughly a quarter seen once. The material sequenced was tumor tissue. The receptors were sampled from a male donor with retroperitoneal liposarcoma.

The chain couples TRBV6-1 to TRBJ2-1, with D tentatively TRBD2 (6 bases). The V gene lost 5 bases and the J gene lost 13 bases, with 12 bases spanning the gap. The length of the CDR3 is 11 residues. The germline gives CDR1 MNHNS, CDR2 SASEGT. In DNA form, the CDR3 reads TGTGCCAGCAGTAGCCGGGAGACCCAGTTCTTC. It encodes CASSSRETQFF.

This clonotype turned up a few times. The CDR3 bases are TGTGCCAGCAGCTTAGGAGGGCACCAAGAGACCCAGTACTTC. Its protein is CASSLGGHQETQYF. The chain uses TRBV7-9 and TRBJ2-5, with a possible D match to TRBD2 (5 bases). Per the germline V gene, CDR1 is SEHNR and CDR2 is FQNEAQ (reference sequence). Trimming pared 1 base from V and 0 bases from J, leaving 6 bases between. The CDR3 length is 14 residues.

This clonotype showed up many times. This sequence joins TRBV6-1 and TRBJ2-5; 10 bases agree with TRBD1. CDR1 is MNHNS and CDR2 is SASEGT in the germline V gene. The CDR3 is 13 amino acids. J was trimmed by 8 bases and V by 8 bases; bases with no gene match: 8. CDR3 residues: CASGGWDRGTQYF. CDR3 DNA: TGTGCCAGCGGGGGGTGGGACAGGGGTACCCAGTACTTC.

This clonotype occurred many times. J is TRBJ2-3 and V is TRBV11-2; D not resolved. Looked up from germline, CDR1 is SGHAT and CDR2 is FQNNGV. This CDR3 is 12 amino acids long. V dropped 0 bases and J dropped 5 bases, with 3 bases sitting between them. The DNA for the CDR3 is TGTGCCAGCAGCTTAGAGGGAGATACGCAGTATTTT. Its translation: CASSLEGDTQYF.

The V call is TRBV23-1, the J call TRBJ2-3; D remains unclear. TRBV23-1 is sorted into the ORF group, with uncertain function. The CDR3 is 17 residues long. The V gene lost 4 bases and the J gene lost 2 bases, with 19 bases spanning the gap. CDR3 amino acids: CASSPSPAVDHTDTQYF. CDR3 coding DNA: TGCGCCAGCAGTCCCTCTCCGGCGGTGGATCACACAGATACGCAGTATTTT.

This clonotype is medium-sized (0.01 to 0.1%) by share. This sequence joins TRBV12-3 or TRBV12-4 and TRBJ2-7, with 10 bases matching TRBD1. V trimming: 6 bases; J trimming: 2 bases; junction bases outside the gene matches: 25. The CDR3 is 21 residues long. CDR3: CASSVRPRDRGSLSSAYEQYF. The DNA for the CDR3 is TGTGCCAGCAGCGTCCGCCCCCGGGACAGGGGCTCCCTGTCCAGCGCCTACGAGCAGTACTTC.

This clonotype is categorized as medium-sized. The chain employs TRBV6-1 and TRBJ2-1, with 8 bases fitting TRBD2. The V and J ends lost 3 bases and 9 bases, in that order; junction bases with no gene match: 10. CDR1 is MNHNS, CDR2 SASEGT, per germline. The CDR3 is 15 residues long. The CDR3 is CASSERPGLEGEQFF. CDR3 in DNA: TGTGCCAGCAGTGAGAGGCCGGGACTAGAAGGTGAGCAGTTCTTC.

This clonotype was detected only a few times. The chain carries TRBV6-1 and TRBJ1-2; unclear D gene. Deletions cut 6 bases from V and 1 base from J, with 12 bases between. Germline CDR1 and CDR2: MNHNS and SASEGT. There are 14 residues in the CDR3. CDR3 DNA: TGTGCCAGCAGGGATCGACAACGTAACTATGGCTACACCTTC. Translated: CASRDRQRNYGYTF.

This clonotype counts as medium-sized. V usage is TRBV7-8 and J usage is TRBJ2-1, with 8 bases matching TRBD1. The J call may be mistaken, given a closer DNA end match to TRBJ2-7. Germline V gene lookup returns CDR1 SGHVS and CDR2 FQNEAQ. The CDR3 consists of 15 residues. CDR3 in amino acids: CASSLTGASYNEQYF. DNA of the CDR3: TGTGCCAGCAGCTTGACAGGGGCCTCCTACAATGAGCAGTACTTC.

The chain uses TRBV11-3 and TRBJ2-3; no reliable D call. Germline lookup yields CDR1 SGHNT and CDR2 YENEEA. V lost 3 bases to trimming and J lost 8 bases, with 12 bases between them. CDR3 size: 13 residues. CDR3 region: CASSFTPAATQYF. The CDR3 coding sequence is TGTGCCAGCAGCTTCACCCCGGCGGCTACGCAGTATTTT.

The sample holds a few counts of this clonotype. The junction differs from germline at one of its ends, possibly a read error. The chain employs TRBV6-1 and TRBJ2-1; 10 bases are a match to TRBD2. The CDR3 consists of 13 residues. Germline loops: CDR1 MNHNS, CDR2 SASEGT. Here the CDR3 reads CASSETRDLAGDF. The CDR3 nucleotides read TGTGCCAGCAGTGAAACCCGGGACCTAGCGGGAGACTTC.

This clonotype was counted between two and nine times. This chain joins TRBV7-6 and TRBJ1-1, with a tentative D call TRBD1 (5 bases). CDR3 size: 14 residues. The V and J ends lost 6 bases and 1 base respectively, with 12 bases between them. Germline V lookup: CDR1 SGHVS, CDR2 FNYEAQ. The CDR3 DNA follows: TGTGCCAGCAGTTACCTCGGGGGGAACACTGAAGCTTTCTTT. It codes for CASSYLGGNTEAFF.

The CDR3 sequence: CASSFRQQSYGYTF. For the CDR3, the DNA is TGTGCCAGCAGTTTCCGACAACAGAGCTATGGCTACACCTTC. This chain joins TRBV6-1 and TRBJ1-2, with D unresolved. V lost 5 bases and J 4 bases, leaving 14 bases between the germline ends. The germline V gene has CDR1 MNHNS and CDR2 SASEGT. There are 14 residues in the CDR3.

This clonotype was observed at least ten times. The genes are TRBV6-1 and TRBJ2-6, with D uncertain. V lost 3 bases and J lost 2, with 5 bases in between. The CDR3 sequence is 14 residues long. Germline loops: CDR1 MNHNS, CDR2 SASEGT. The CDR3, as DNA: TGTGCCAGCAGTGACCTCCCTGGGGCCAACGTCCTGACTTTC. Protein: CASSDLPGANVLTF.

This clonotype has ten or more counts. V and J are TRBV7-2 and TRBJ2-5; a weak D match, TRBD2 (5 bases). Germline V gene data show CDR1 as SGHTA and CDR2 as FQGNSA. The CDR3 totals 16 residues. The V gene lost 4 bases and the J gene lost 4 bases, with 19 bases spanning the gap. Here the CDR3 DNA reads TGTGCCAGCAGCTCGGGCGGGTCCCCAATAGGAGAGACCCAGTACTTC. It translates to CASSSGGSPIGETQYF.

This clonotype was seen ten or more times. In nucleotides, the CDR3 is TGTGCCAGCAGTGAAGCGGCAGCGGACATAGGGGTGAATGAGCAGTTCTTC. This translates into CASSEAAADIGVNEQFF. The chain carries TRBV6-1 and TRBJ2-1, with D perhaps being TRBD1 or TRBD2 (5 bases each). CDR1 is MNHNS and CDR2 is SASEGT in the germline V gene. CDR3 size: 17 residues. Trimming stripped 0 bases from V and 7 bases from J, with 19 bases between.

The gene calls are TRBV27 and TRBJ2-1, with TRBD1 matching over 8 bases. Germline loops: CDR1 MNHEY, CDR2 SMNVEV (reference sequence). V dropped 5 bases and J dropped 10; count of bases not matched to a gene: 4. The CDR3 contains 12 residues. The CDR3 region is CASSRTGNEQFF. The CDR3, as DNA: TGTGCCAGCAGTAGGACAGGGAACGAGCAGTTCTTC.

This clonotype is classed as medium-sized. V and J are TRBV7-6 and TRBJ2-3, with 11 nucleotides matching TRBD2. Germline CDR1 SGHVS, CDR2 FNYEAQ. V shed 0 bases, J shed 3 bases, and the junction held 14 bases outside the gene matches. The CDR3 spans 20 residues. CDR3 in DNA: TGTGCCAGCAGCTTAGCCGTTAGCGGGGGGGTTAAGCAGGGTACAGATACGCAGTATTTT. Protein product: CASSLAVSGGVKQGTDTQYF.

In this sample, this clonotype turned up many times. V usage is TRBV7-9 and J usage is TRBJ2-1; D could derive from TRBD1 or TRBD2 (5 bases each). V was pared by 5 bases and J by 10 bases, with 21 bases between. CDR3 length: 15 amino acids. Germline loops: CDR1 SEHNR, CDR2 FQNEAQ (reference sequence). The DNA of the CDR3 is TGTGCCAGCAGCACCCTGCATTACCGGGGCGACGAGCAGTTCTTC. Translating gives CASSTLHYRGDEQFF.

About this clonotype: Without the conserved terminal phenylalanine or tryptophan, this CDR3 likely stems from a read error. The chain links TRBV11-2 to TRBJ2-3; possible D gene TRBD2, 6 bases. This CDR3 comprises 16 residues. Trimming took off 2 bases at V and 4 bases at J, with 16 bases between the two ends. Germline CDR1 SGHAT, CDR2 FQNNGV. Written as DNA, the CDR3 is TGTGCCAGCAGCTTATTATCGGGAGCCGACGCAGATACGCAGTATTGT. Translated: CASSLLSGADADTQYC.

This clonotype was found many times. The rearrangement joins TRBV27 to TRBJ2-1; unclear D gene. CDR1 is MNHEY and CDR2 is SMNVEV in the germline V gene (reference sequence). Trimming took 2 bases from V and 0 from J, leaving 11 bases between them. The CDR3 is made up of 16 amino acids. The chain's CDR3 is CASSLEPASSYNEQFF. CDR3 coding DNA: TGTGCCAGCAGTTTAGAGCCAGCTAGCTCCTACAATGAGCAGTTCTTC.